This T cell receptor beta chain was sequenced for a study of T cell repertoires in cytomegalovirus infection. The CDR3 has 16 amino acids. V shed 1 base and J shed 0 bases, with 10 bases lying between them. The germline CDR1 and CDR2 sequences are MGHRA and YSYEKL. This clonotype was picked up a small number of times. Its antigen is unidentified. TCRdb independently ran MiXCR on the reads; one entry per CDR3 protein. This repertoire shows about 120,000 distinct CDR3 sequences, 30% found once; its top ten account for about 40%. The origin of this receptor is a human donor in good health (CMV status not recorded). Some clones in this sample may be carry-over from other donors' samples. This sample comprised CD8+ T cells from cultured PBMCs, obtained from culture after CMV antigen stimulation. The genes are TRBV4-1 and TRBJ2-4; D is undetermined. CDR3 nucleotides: TGCGCCAGCAGCCAAGCGTGGGCAATAGCCAAAAACATTCAGTACTTC. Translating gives CASSQAWAIAKNIQYF.